These 18 T cell receptor beta chains share one sample of origin, sequenced in a study of CD4 T cells in relation to SARS-CoV-2 and coronaviruses listed by TCRdb under 2021. Library preparation employed the immunoSEQ multiplex PCR assay. Imported from immuneACCESS, the table was reduced by TCRdb to in-frame sequences with V and J called. These copies leave out some clones; in studies compared against another copy, an unresolved V gene accounts for under half, and the cause of the remainder is not known. This sample has approximately 25,000 clones in its table, and less than 85% of those were observed once. Jointly, the top ten make up more than 15% of the sample. Their target antigens are unknown. CD4+ T cells from unexposed donors were collected before the COVID-19 pandemic (2011-2018). After more than nine days of culture, CD4+ T cells were isolated with the EasySep CD4+ T cell isolation kit. The sequenced material came from CD4+ T cells from PBMCs, cultured in vitro. The receptors stem from a human donor in good health.

The gene calls are TRBV5-6 and TRBJ2-2; the match to TRBD1 covers 7 bases. The CDR3 length is 13 residues. Germline V CDR1 and CDR2: SGHDT, YYEEEE. Unmatched junction bases numbered 0, after V lost 2 bases and J lost 5 bases. In nucleotides, the CDR3 is TGTGCCAGCAGCTTACAGGGGACCGGGGAGCTGTTTTTT. Amino acids: CASSLQGTGELFF.

This clone was recorded only once. J is TRBJ2-5 and V is TRBV11-3; D unresolved. Trimming cost V 2 bases and J 0 bases, with 1 base left between them. The CDR3 has 12 amino acids. The V gene's germline CDR1 is SGHNT and CDR2 YENEEA. CDR3 loop: CASSLNQETQYF. CDR3 bases: TGTGCCAGCAGCTTAAACCAAGAGACCCAGTACTTC. The variable domain in full, completed from reference TRBV11-3 and TRBJ2-5, reads EAGVVQSPRYKIIEKKQPVAFWCNPISGHNTLYWYLQNLGQGPELLIRYENEEAVDDSQLPKDRFSAERLKGVDSTLKIQPAELGDSAVYLCASSLNQETQYFGPGTRLLVL.

The chain joins TRBV7-6 to TRBJ2-2; 16 nucleotides align to TRBD2. Germline CDR1 and CDR2: SGHVS and FNYEAQ. J lost 4 bases, V lost 5 bases, and 7 bases had no gene match. The CDR3 sequence is 18 residues long. The CDR3 is CASSPGLAGGPRTGELFF. CDR3 nucleotide sequence: TGTGCCAGCAGCCCGGGACTAGCGGGAGGGCCACGCACCGGGGAGCTGTTTTTT.

This chain connects TRBV4-2 to TRBJ2-1; the match to TRBD2 covers 7 bases. From germline, CDR1 is LGHNA and CDR2 YNFKEQ. The CDR3 runs 15 residues. V dropped 4 bases and J dropped 1; count of bases not matched to a gene: 4. CDR3 residues: CASSPGGGSYNEQFF. Written as DNA, the CDR3 is TGTGCCAGCAGCCCCGGCGGGGGTTCCTACAATGAGCAGTTCTTC.

V and J are TRBV12-5 and TRBJ1-2; D uncertain. This CDR3 comprises 14 residues. CDR1 and CDR2 from the germline V gene are LGHNT and FRNRAP. V was clipped by 6 bases and J by 7 bases, with 18 bases between them. The CDR3 sequence: CASGEVAPSGGYTF. CDR3 DNA sequence: TGTGCTAGTGGCGAGGTGGCACCTTCGGGTGGCTACACCTTC.

This chain joins TRBV29-1 and TRBJ2-1; D might be TRBD2 (5 bases). V was pared by 1 base and J by 9 bases, with 10 bases between. This CDR3 has 12 amino acids. Germline lookup yields CDR1 SQVTM and CDR2 ANQGSEA. The CDR3 here is CSVEGVAGEQFF. CDR3 in DNA: TGCAGCGTTGAAGGCGTTGCGGGTGAGCAGTTCTTC.

This clone turned up a few times. J is TRBJ2-2 and V is TRBV28; tentative D call: TRBD1 (6 bases). The V gene's germline CDR1 is MDHEN and CDR2 SYDVKM. Trimming stripped 5 bases from V and 2 bases from J, with 18 bases between. This CDR3 region has 17 residues. CDR3 protein: CASSPPYRVRNTGELFF. CDR3 sequence (DNA): TGTGCCAGCAGTCCACCCTACAGGGTGCGAAACACCGGGGAGCTGTTTTTT.

As concerns this clone: Sequence at one end of the junction differs from germline and may be a read error. V and J are TRBV18 and TRBJ2-1, with 7 bases that match TRBD2. The CDR3 totals 13 residues. The V gene's germline CDR1 is KGHSH and CDR2 LQKENI. In nucleotides, the CDR3 is TGTGCCAGCTCCCCACCAGCGGGAATTGAGCAGTTCTTC. Protein sequence: CASSPPAGIEQFF.

This chain joins TRBV2 and TRBJ1-2; TRBD1 might be the D (5 bases). V was clipped by 6 bases and J by 5 bases, with 22 bases between them. The germline gives CDR1 SNHLY, CDR2 FYNNEI. The CDR3 consists of 16 residues. The CDR3 protein is CASSPLPRGGLYGYTF. The DNA for the CDR3 is TGTGCCAGCAGCCCGCTCCCCCGGGGCGGGTTGTATGGCTACACCTTC. Full variable domain (missing parts from reference TRBV2 and TRBJ1-2): EPEVTQTPSHQVTQMGQEVILRCVPISNHLYFYWYRQILGQKVEFLVSFYNNEISEKSEIFDDQFSVERPDGSNFTLKIRSTKLEDSAMYFCASSPLPRGGLYGYTFGSGTRLTVV.

This clone was detected a few times. This chain links TRBV30 with TRBJ2-3; 7 bases are shared with TRBD1. The V and J ends lost 1 base and 6 bases, in that order; junction bases with no gene match: 7. The CDR3 is made up of 14 amino acids. Germline lookup yields CDR1 GTSNPN and CDR2 SVGIG (reference sequence). Here the CDR3 DNA reads TGTGCCTGGAGTGGGCACAGGGGACGTGATACGCAGTATTTT. Amino acid sequence: CAWSGHRGRDTQYF.

The chain recombines TRBV19 with TRBJ1-1; D is undetermined. Germline CDR1 is LNHDA and CDR2 is SQIVND (reference sequence). This CDR3 spans 11 amino acids. With 9 bases removed from V and 8 bases from J, the gap between germline ends came to 13 bases. CDR3 region: CASLGWREAFF. The CDR3 DNA follows: TGTGCCAGCCTGGGGTGGCGGGAAGCTTTCTTT.

This chain uses TRBV30 with TRBJ2-3; D ambiguous. The CDR3 has 13 amino acids. The germline V gene has CDR1 GTSNPN and CDR2 SVGIG (reference sequence). Trimming took 4 bases from V and 8 from J, leaving 16 bases between them. The CDR3 spells CAWTLARATTQYF. The CDR3 DNA follows: TGTGCCTGGACTTTGGCACGAGCTACTACGCAGTATTTT.

The V gene is TRBV18, the J gene TRBJ1-5; D unresolved. With 1 base removed from V and 6 bases from J, the gap between germline ends came to 13 bases. CDR3 size: 15 residues. CDR1 and CDR2 (germline): KGHSH, LQKENI. CDR3 amino acids: CASSPRLDRGQPQHF. The DNA of the CDR3 is TGTGCCAGCTCACCACGGCTAGATCGGGGTCAGCCCCAGCATTTT.

In this sample, this clone turned up a few times. The chain couples TRBV6-5 to TRBJ1-5, with unresolved D. Looked up from germline, CDR1 is MNHEY and CDR2 is SVGAGI. This CDR3 region has 15 residues. V was pared by 9 bases and J by 2 bases, with 17 bases between. The CDR3 region is CASSPGSLGNQPQHF. The CDR3 bases are TGTGCCAGTTCCCCTGGGAGTCTTGGCAATCAGCCCCAGCATTTT.

The chain combines TRBV3-1 (or the pseudogene TRBV3-2) with TRBJ2-7; TRBD2 matches 7 bases. The V and J ends lost 4 bases and 2 bases, in that order; junction bases with no gene match: 2. This CDR3 is 13 amino acids long. Per the germline V gene, CDR1 is LGHDT and CDR2 is YNNKEL (reference sequence). The CDR3 DNA follows: TGTGCCAGCAGCCGGGACTACCCCTACGAGCAGTACTTC. It yields the protein CASSRDYPYEQYF.

This clone was seen only once. The V call is TRBV4-1, the J call TRBJ1-3; unclear D gene. Germline V CDR1 and CDR2: MGHRA, YSYEKL. The CDR3 sequence is 14 residues long. Trimming took 0 bases from V and 2 from J, leaving 5 bases between them. The CDR3 bases are TGCGCCAGCAGCCAAGACGACGCTGGAAACACCATATATTTT. It translates to CASSQDDAGNTIYF.

Details on this clone: As the CDR3 is not closed by the conserved phenylalanine or tryptophan, this likely results from a read error. The DNA is omitted, as the CDR3 cannot be located on it reliably, and the CDR3 follows TCRdb's listing. V usage is TRBV6-4 and J usage is TRBJ2-2. In germline, CDR1 is MRHNA, CDR2 SNTAGT. The CDR3 is 9 residues long, counting both termini. The CDR3 reads CASSDCRDE.

This clone occurred once. V usage is TRBV19 and J usage is TRBJ2-7, with TRBD1 matching 9 bases. V shed 0 bases, J shed 5 bases, and the junction held 8 bases outside the gene matches. Germline V gene lookup returns CDR1 LNHDA and CDR2 SQIVND (reference sequence). The CDR3 covers 16 residues. This CDR3 reads CASSIEPGQGIHEQYF. The CDR3 DNA reads TGTGCCAGTAGTATAGAGCCGGGACAGGGAATCCACGAGCAGTACTTC.